The 30 T cell receptor beta chains listed next were all sequenced from one sample in a study of cytomegalovirus exposure and HLA in healthy donors. PCR used 60 Vbeta primers and 13 Jbeta primers. TCRdb's table, derived via immunoSEQ multiplex PCR, lists solely in-frame clones and lacks some. The repertoire includes over 95,000 clones, 60% to 85% of them detected once, and roughly 3% sits in the top ten. The sample taken for sequencing was PBMCs. These receptors were obtained from a female donor in good health and CMV-seronegative.

The J gene is TRBJ2-1, the V gene TRBV27, with unresolved D. From germline, CDR1 is MNHEY and CDR2 SMNVEV (reference sequence). V was trimmed by 8 bases and J by 4 bases, leaving 18 bases between them. The length of the CDR3 is 15 residues. In nucleotides, the CDR3 is TGTGCCAGCTTTAAGGAGCTCTCAACTTACAATGAGCAGTTCTTC. Encoded protein: CASFKELSTYNEQFF.

V and J are TRBV6-5 and TRBJ1-2, with unresolved D. The CDR3 runs to 15 residues. Germline loops: CDR1 MNHEY, CDR2 SVGAGI. The V and J ends lost 0 bases and 0 bases respectively, with 8 bases between them. The CDR3 nucleotides read TGTGCCAGCAGTTACTCTCCAGAAGCTAACTATGGCTACACCTTC. Protein sequence: CASSYSPEANYGYTF.

The chain employs TRBV27 and TRBJ1-1; 9 nucleotides match TRBD1. The CDR3 sequence is 14 residues long. The V gene's germline CDR1 is MNHEY and CDR2 SMNVEV (reference sequence). The junction had 7 bases not matched to a gene; V was cut back by 6 bases and J by 5 bases. The CDR3 loop is CASSRDRVDTEAFF. DNA for the CDR3: TGTGCCAGCAGCCGGGACAGGGTTGATACTGAAGCTTTCTTT.

The chain uses TRBV7-2 and TRBJ2-1, with TRBD2 as a possible D gene (7 bases). V was pared by 4 bases and J by 8 bases, with 18 bases between. The CDR3 runs 15 residues. The V gene's germline CDR1 is SGHTA and CDR2 FQGNSA. The CDR3 here is CASSSRRGAGYEQFF. The DNA for the CDR3 is TGTGCCAGCAGCTCCCGTCGGGGGGCGGGCTATGAGCAGTTCTTC.

This clone was detected only once. This sequence joins TRBV6-5 and TRBJ2-7; weak D call: TRBD2 (6 bases). CDR1 is MNHEY and CDR2 is SVGAGI in the germline V gene. This CDR3 has 16 residues. V was cut by 2 bases and J by 1 base, with 15 bases left in between. CDR3 nucleotides: TGTGCCAGCAGTTACGTTCACTTTGGGGGGTCCTACGAGCAGTACTTC. Amino acids: CASSYVHFGGSYEQYF.

For the CDR3, the DNA is TGTGCCAGCAGCGTAGATCCAGGCACCTACGAGCAGTACTTC. It translates to CASSVDPGTYEQYF. This rearrangement joins TRBV7-6 to TRBJ2-5, with D hard to call. The J call may be wrong; the DNA end is better matched by TRBJ2-7. Germline lookup yields CDR1 SGHVS and CDR2 FNYEAQ. This CDR3 is 14 amino acids long.

The chain employs TRBV6-4 and TRBJ1-2, with D maybe TRBD1 (6 bases). Trimming cost V 7 bases and J 7 bases, with 16 bases left between them. Germline assignment: CDR1 MRHNA and CDR2 SNTAGT. The CDR3 spans 13 residues. The CDR3 DNA sequence: TGTGCCAGCACTTCAGGGGCAGGCCCTGGCTACACCTTC. This codes for CASTSGAGPGYTF.

The V and J genes are TRBV30 and TRBJ1-2, with D perhaps matching TRBD1 (5 bases). V was trimmed by 1 base and J by 4 bases, leaving 16 bases between them. Germline V CDR1 and CDR2: GTSNPN, SVGIG (reference sequence). This CDR3 comprises 15 residues. This CDR3 is CAWSADSTSSYGYTF. DNA of the CDR3: TGTGCCTGGAGTGCCGACAGCACATCTTCCTATGGCTACACCTTC. Based on the CDR3 plus reference TRBV30 and TRBJ1-2, the full variable domain is SQTIHQWPATLVQPVGSPLSLECTVEGTSNPNLYWYRQAAGRGLQLLFYSVGIGQISSEVPQNLSASRPQDRQFILSSKKLLLSDSGFYLCAWSADSTSSYGYTFGSGTRLTVV.

This clone has only one observation. The chain employs TRBV15 and TRBJ2-1; 14 bases map to TRBD2. CDR3 size: 20 residues. The J segment lost 5 bases and the V segment lost 0 bases, leaving 12 bases of the junction unmatched. Germline CDR1 LNHNV, CDR2 YYDKDF (reference sequence). CDR3 in amino acids: CATSRDGMRTSGGNHNEQFF. Written as DNA, the CDR3 is TGTGCCACCAGCAGAGATGGTATGAGGACTAGCGGGGGGAATCACAATGAGCAGTTCTTC.

V usage is TRBV7-3 and J usage is TRBJ2-5; maybe TRBD2 (6 bases). CDR1 and CDR2 (germline): SGHTA, FQGTGA. There are 13 residues in the CDR3. V dropped 5 bases and J dropped 5 bases, with 12 bases sitting between them. CDR3 nucleotide sequence: TGTGCCAGCAGCCCCAATCGGGAGGAGACCCAGTACTTC. Its protein is CASSPNREETQYF.

The table lists this clone with a count of one. The V gene is TRBV9, the J gene TRBJ1-5; possibly TRBD1 for D (6 bases). This CDR3 is built from 15 residues. Between the trimmed V and J ends, which lost 3 bases and 4 bases, there was a span of 14 bases. Germline V gives CDR1 SGDLS, CDR2 YYNGEE. As DNA, the CDR3 is TGTGCCAGCAGCGGTGGGGGGGGCTTGAATCAGCCCCAGCATTTT. Its protein product is CASSGGGGLNQPQHF.

J is TRBJ1-4 and V is TRBV18, with 7 bases that match TRBD1. The CDR3 length is 14 residues. Germline CDR1 KGHSH, CDR2 LQKENI. V lost 3 bases, J lost 4 bases, and 2 bases stayed unmatched. CDR3 nucleotides: TGTGCCAGCTCACCGACAGGGTATAATGAAAAACTGTTTTTT. It specifies CASSPTGYNEKLFF.

The V call is TRBV13, the J call TRBJ1-1; D gene uncertain. Between the trimmed V and J ends, which lost 3 bases and 0 bases, there was a span of 11 bases. This CDR3 region has 15 residues. Germline assignment: CDR1 PRHDT and CDR2 FYEKMQ (reference sequence). The DNA of the CDR3 is TGTGCCAGCAGCTTCACGACGGGGATGAACACTGAAGCTTTCTTT. Translation gives CASSFTTGMNTEAFF. The full variable domain, in which reference TRBV13 and TRBJ1-1 provide the parts outside the CDR3, is AAGVIQSPRHLIKEKRETATLKCYPIPRHDTVYWYQQGPGQDPQFLISFYEKMQSDKGSIPDRFSAQQFSDYHSELNMSSLELGDSALYFCASSFTTGMNTEAFFGQGTRLTVV.

The table lists this clone with a few counts. V is TRBV9 and J is TRBJ2-3; D possibly corresponds to TRBD2 (5 bases). Trimming stripped 0 bases from V and 2 bases from J, with 13 bases between. The CDR3 has 16 residues. The germline gives CDR1 SGDLS, CDR2 YYNGEE. The CDR3 protein is CASSVAERKYTDTQYF. In DNA, the CDR3 is TGTGCCAGCAGCGTAGCTGAGCGGAAGTACACAGATACGCAGTATTTT.

The V and J genes are TRBV7-9 and TRBJ2-2; the D is unclear. Germline V gene data show CDR1 as SEHNR and CDR2 as FQNEAQ (reference sequence). V lost 8 bases to trimming and J lost 0 bases, with 16 bases between them. The CDR3 runs 16 residues. As DNA, the CDR3 is TGTGCCAGCCGATCCTCCGTAGTTGCGAACACCGGGGAGCTGTTTTTT. Amino acids: CASRSSVVANTGELFF.

This clone is a singleton in its sample. J is TRBJ1-1 and V is TRBV27; weak D call: TRBD1 (5 bases). The CDR3 length is 13 residues. Germline CDR1 reads MNHEY; CDR2 reads SMNVEV (reference sequence). V dropped 5 bases and J dropped 7 bases, with 14 bases sitting between them. The DNA for the CDR3 is TGTGCCAGCAGTCAAATGGGGGGTCGTGAAGCTTTCTTT. Protein: CASSQMGGREAFF.

The V gene is TRBV11-1, the J gene TRBJ2-3, with D possibly TRBD1 on 6 matching bases. CDR3 size: 13 residues. V was cut by 3 bases and J by 3 bases, with 7 bases left in between. Germline CDR1 reads SGHAT; CDR2 reads FQDESV (reference sequence). CDR3 coding DNA: TGTGCCAGCAGCTTGGGGGCTACAGATACGCAGTATTTT. It codes for CASSLGATDTQYF.

In its sample, this clone was seen a few times. The rearrangement uses TRBV5-1 and TRBJ2-1, with 13 nucleotides matching TRBD2. This CDR3 comprises 14 residues. Trimming took 3 bases from V and 9 from J; bases not matched to a gene: 3. The germline V gene has CDR1 SGHRS and CDR2 YFSETQ. CDR3 sequence: CASSWTSGGGEQFF. The CDR3 region has the DNA TGCGCCAGCAGCTGGACTAGCGGGGGTGGTGAGCAGTTCTTC.

In its sample, this clone was seen a few times. The chain links TRBV13 to TRBJ1-2; a weak D match, TRBD1 (5 bases). V shed 0 bases and J shed 8 bases, with 13 bases lying between them. The V gene's germline CDR1 is PRHDT and CDR2 FYEKMQ (reference sequence). The CDR3 contains 14 residues. CDR3 amino acids: CASSLGTVSKGYTF. Here the CDR3 DNA reads TGTGCCAGCAGCTTAGGGACAGTGTCTAAAGGCTACACCTTC.

In this sample, this clone turned up once. The chain joins TRBV18 to TRBJ2-3; TRBD2 matches at 9 bases. The CDR3 totals 17 residues. The germline CDR1 and CDR2 sequences are KGHSH and LQKENI. The junction had 8 bases not matched to a gene; V was cut back by 3 bases and J by 1 base. The CDR3 sequence: CASSPPQASGGTDTQYF. CDR3 coding DNA: TGTGCCAGCTCACCCCCCCAGGCTAGCGGGGGCACAGATACGCAGTATTTT.

V usage is TRBV6-1 and J usage is TRBJ2-7; D is possibly TRBD2 (6 bases). V gave up 0 bases and J gave up 6 bases, with 12 bases separating them. This CDR3 has 14 residues. CDR1 and CDR2 (germline): MNHNS, SASEGT. This chain's CDR3 is CASSEAGGDGEQYF. In nucleotides, the CDR3 is TGTGCCAGCAGTGAAGCGGGCGGGGATGGCGAGCAGTACTTC.

The table lists this clone with a count of one. The chain employs TRBV29-1 and TRBJ1-1, with TRBD1 matching over 8 bases. Germline CDR1 and CDR2: SQVTM and ANQGSEA. Trimming removed 5 bases from V and 11 bases from J; junction bases left unmatched: 7. The CDR3 covers 11 residues. The DNA for the CDR3 is TGCAGCGTTCAGGGGGCCCGGGGCGCTTTCTTT. This gives the protein CSVQGARGAFF. The full variable domain, with the rest looked up from reference TRBV29-1 and TRBJ1-1, is SAVISQKPSRDICQRGTSLTIQCQVDSQVTMMFWYRQQPGQSLTLIATANQGSEATYESGFVIDKFPISRPNLTFSTLTVSNMSPEDSSIYLCSVQGARGAFFGQGTRLTVV.

The chain couples TRBV28 to TRBJ1-1, with 10 nucleotides matching TRBD1. This CDR3 has 16 residues. V was pared by 3 bases and J by 1 base, with 5 bases of the junction left unmatched. Germline values: CDR1 MDHEN, CDR2 SYDVKM. The CDR3 loop is CASSLGTGEANTEAFF. The CDR3 DNA reads TGTGCCAGCAGTTTGGGGACAGGGGAGGCGAACACTGAAGCTTTCTTT.

This chain connects TRBV29-1 to TRBJ2-7; 10 bases match TRBD1. Per the germline V gene, CDR1 is SQVTM and CDR2 is ANQGSEA. Trimming cost V 6 bases and J 3 bases; bases outside gene matches: 2. The CDR3 totals 12 residues. The CDR3 DNA is TGCAGCGTCGGGACAGGGGTCTACGAGCAGTACTTC. Its protein is CSVGTGVYEQYF.

This clone was seen a single time. The chain combines TRBV6-5 with TRBJ2-3, with D possibly matching TRBD1 (5 bases). Germline CDR1 MNHEY, CDR2 SVGAGI. V was clipped by 6 bases and J by 0 bases, with 10 bases between them. This CDR3 comprises 14 residues. The CDR3 nucleotides are TGTGCCAGCAGGCGCTCAGGGAGCACAGATACGCAGTATTTT. Translated, it gives CASRRSGSTDTQYF.

This clone has just one count. J is TRBJ2-1 and V is TRBV15, with D perhaps TRBD1 (6 bases). CDR1 and CDR2 (germline): LNHNV, YYDKDF (reference sequence). The V and J ends lost 5 bases and 12 bases respectively, with 17 bases between them. The CDR3 sequence is 13 residues long. The CDR3 DNA reads as TGTGCCACCAGCGTCCCGATTCAGGACAGGCAGTTCTTC. Translated: CATSVPIQDRQFF.

The chain links TRBV4-1 to TRBJ1-2; D unclear. Germline V CDR1 and CDR2: MGHRA, YSYEKL. This CDR3 is built from 15 residues. Trimming took off 1 base at V and 4 bases at J, with 13 bases between the two ends. CDR3 sequence: CASSQVGTETYGYTF. In DNA, the CDR3 is TGCGCCAGCAGCCAAGTGGGTACAGAGACCTATGGCTACACCTTC.

The chain links TRBV19 to TRBJ1-2, with D possibly TRBD1 on 5 matching bases. With 1 base removed from V and 8 bases from J, the gap between germline ends came to 14 bases. The CDR3 totals 14 residues. Germline V CDR1 and CDR2: LNHDA, SQIVND (reference sequence). CDR3 nucleotides: TGTGCCAGTAGTATAGGGGCCGGGACTGCAGGCTACACCTTC. Protein: CASSIGAGTAGYTF.

The genes are TRBV27 and TRBJ1-4; a possible D gene is TRBD1 (6 bases). This CDR3 region has 14 residues. Looked up from germline, CDR1 is MNHEY and CDR2 is SMNVEV (reference sequence). Trimming removed 6 bases at V and 7 bases at J, with 15 bases between. CDR3 loop: CASRKTGLGEKLFF. The DNA for the CDR3 is TGTGCCAGCAGGAAAACAGGGCTCGGTGAAAAACTGTTTTTT.

CDR3 nucleotide sequence: TGTGCCAGCAGCGTAGTTCCAGCGGGGGCGGCAGATACGCAGTATTTT. Its protein is CASSVVPAGAADTQYF. The chain has TRBV9 and TRBJ2-3; TRBD2 aligns across 8 bases. V shed 0 bases, J shed 4 bases, and the junction held 7 bases outside the gene matches. Germline CDR1 is SGDLS and CDR2 is YYNGEE. This CDR3 is 16 amino acids long.